Sequencing of this TCR beta chain was carried out in a study of shared clonotypes between healthy human individuals (dated by TCRdb to between 2020 and 2021). Some background on the complete study: A few men and two women, aged 18 to 49 years, made up the cohort. Per donor, leukapheresis produced somewhere between about 0.9 and 9.5 billion PBMCs. To increase sequencing depth and limit assay-specific biases, TCR repertoire library preparation and sequencing were carried out by different laboratories using diverse techniques. Blood TCR repertoires of a handful of healthy adults were deeply sequenced to estimate repertoire size and the extent of clonotype sharing between individuals. For each donor, three plates each were used for CD4 naive and CD4 memory, two plates were used for CD8 naive, and one plate was used for CD8 memory.

TCR CDR3 regions were amplified from genomic DNA by multiplex PCR using the deep immunoSEQ assay. Genomic DNA extracted from each cell subset was distributed evenly over all wells of several immunoSEQ 96-well plates, and each plate served as one replicate. For sorted subsets, roughly 200 ng genomic DNA, equal to tens of thousands of T cell genomes, was loaded into each replicate PCR. The purified libraries were quantified using a Qubit 3.0 fluorometer, sized with a Bioanalyzer 2100, and then quantified again using the KAPA Library Quantification kit. Every immunoSEQ 96-well plate was sequenced on a dedicated single-read 150-cycle Illumina NextSeq 550 flow cell. In the original analysis: The immunoSEQ output contained only junctional sequences without quality scores, so filtering could not match that applied to full-length reads. To assign V/J genes and CDR3, sequences were annotated against IMGT germline references using PyIR, a Python wrapper for IgBLAST v1.9. Reads were filtered out if the reads had weak V/J assignments (E-value above 1e-6), no CDR3, stop codons, out-of-frame junctions, or ambiguous translated residues. V3J clonotypes were defined as sequences sharing an identical inferred V gene, J gene, and CDR3 amino acid sequence. Percentage overlap between repertoires was computed as shared unique clonotypes divided by the size of the smaller repertoire. Three approaches were used to assess repertoire richness: RTK rarefaction, the Chao1 estimator, and Recon v2.1 estimates of unobserved clonotypes. OLGA was used to compute generation probabilities for all TCRbeta clonotypes that the gDNA method yielded from a handful of donors. In TCRdb, the immuneACCESS table is reduced to in-frame sequences with V and J assigned. These tables do not hold every clone; where another copy was compared, an unresolved V gene accounts for under half, and the others remain unexplained. That table supplies the V and J calls and clone size; D and trimming were determined from the DNA. Recorded for this sample are about 1,500,000 clones; approximately 96% of them occurred a single time. The ten largest clonotypes hold 1% to 1.5% of the sample.

The germline V gene (reference sequence) supplies CDR1 MNHEY and CDR2 SMNVEV. V sheds 4 bases and J sheds 3 bases, leaving 25 bases between their ends. From the cysteine through the phenylalanine, the CDR3 covers 18 amino acids. Only the CDR3 DNA is retained, 54 bases long and in frame from the first base. The paper as a whole reports these results and caveats: Even with the large sequencing depth, rarefaction of the sorted-subset datasets indicated that sequencing was incomplete. The small number of donors limited the genetic and exposure-history diversity represented. Across four donors, around 5% of naive CD4, roughly 3.5% of naive CD8, 2.3% of memory CD4, and 0.4% of memory CD8 clonotypes were shared. Based on pairwise subsampling, the degree of clonotype sharing among donors was expected to be affected by sequencing depth. Sampling was limited to blood, and TCR repertoires in tissue likely differ from TCR repertoires in blood. Clonotypes shared by all four sorted-subset donors showed higher generation probabilities than non-shared clonotypes. Naive subsets generally had larger estimated clonotype richness than memory subsets.

Details on this clone: Its antigen is currently not known. No base quality information exists; no much larger clone differs at one position.

Healthy HIV-negative adults with no recently reported acute infections or vaccinations were included as donors. Every donor was a Caucasian adult living in Nashville, Tennessee, USA. Magnetic negative selection was used to enrich CD4+ T cells, after which naive cells were positively selected on CD45RA and the negative fraction became the memory subset. Blood was collected by leukapheresis, and PBMCs were isolated by Ficoll-Histopaque density gradient centrifugation and then cryopreserved in liquid nitrogen vapor phase. Analytical flow cytometry was used to check the purity and quantity of each magnetically sorted T cell population. Genomic DNA was isolated from every sorted fraction and measured by UV absorbance on a Nanodrop 2000c.

This chain joins TRBV27 to TRBJ2-7; the D gene cannot be resolved beyond TRBD1 or TRBD2, each matching 6 bases. The source is a man aged 30 to 39 in good health. Sequenced: naive CD4+ T cells sorted from blood. Explained via the paper, the cell subset or site label denotes: CD45RA+ positively selected. In nucleotides, the sequence is TGTGCCAGCAGTTCGGGGGCACGAATGATTGGGGACCACTACGAGCAGTACTTC. It translates to CASSSGARMIGDHYEQYF.